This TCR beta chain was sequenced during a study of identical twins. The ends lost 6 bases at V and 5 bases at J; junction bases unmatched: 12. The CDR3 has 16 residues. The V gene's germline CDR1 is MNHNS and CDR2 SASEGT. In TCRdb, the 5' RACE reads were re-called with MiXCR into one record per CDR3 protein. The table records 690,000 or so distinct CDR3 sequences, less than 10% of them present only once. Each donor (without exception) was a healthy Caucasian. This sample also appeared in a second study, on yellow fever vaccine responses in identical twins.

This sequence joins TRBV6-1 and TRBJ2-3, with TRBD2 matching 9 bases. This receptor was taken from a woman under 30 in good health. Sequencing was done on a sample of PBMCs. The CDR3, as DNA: TGTGCCAGCAGCCCTAGCGGGAATGGTCCGTTAGATACGCAGTATTTT. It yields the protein CASSPSGNGPLDTQYF.